Listed below are T cell receptor beta chains from one sample, sequenced in a study of radiotherapy plus CTLA-4 blockade in lung cancer. Generated by immunoSEQ multiplex PCR, the TCRdb table keeps only in-frame clones and is missing some. This sample has fewer than 85,000 clones, with about 87% found just once. The specimen comprised peripheral blood, sampled from a patient treated with radiotherapy plus ipilimumab. The receptors derive from a human donor with non-small cell lung cancer who had stable disease on radiotherapy plus ipilimumab. The conserved cysteine and the conserved F or W are not part of the CDR3 here. Each record gives: V gene, J gene, clone size, CDR3 protein. A clone size is listed for some rows: how often the clone was seen (once, few, many), or a class if it is expanded.

V: TRBV5-4; J: TRBJ1-2; size: -; CDR3: AGLRASGYGYT
V: TRBV7-6; J: TRBJ2-3; size: -; CDR3: ASSLVGGTGSDTQY
V: TRBV5-5; J: TRBJ2-7; size: -; CDR3: ASSFAGTSGGSSYEQY
V: TRBV18; J: TRBJ1-4; size: -; CDR3: ASSPRGAATNEKLF
V: TRBV5-1; J: TRBJ1-1; size: -; CDR3: ASGQTGNTEAF
V: TRBV28; J: TRBJ2-5; size: -; CDR3: ASIYAGQGNQETQY
V: TRBV2; J: TRBJ2-6; size: -; CDR3: ASRGAGQGISGANVLT
V: TRBV5-1; J: TRBJ2-1; size: -; CDR3: ASSRAGFGDEQF
V: TRBV9; J: TRBJ2-1; size: once; CDR3: ASSVGGSGGAREQF
V: TRBV28; J: TRBJ2-5; size: -; CDR3: ASRPTGLETQY
V: TRBV7-9; J: TRBJ2-3; size: -; CDR3: ASSKPGDRVSTDTQY
V: TRBV7-6; J: TRBJ2-5; size: -; CDR3: ASSPRTYQETQY
V: TRBV11-2; J: TRBJ2-7; size: -; CDR3: ASSLGGTVSSIVYEQY
V: TRBV7-8; J: TRBJ2-7; size: few; CDR3: ASGYEQY
V: TRBV6-6; J: TRBJ1-5; size: -; CDR3: ASSPGQGSHQPQH
V: TRBV5-1; J: TRBJ2-1; size: few; CDR3: ASSTAGSYNEQF
V: TRBV7-3; J: TRBJ2-7; size: -; CDR3: ASSLTGGSEQY
V: TRBV9; J: TRBJ2-6; size: once; CDR3: ASSGDRSFNSGANVLT
V: TRBV23-1; J: TRBJ2-1; size: -; CDR3: ASSGWTGDRVQF
V: TRBV6-1; J: TRBJ2-1; size: -; CDR3: ASTPLVAEQF
V: TRBV30; J: TRBJ2-7; size: -; CDR3: AWRGGQGGYEQY
V: TRBV19; J: TRBJ2-7; size: once; CDR3: ASSPRDRGYEQY
V: TRBV4-1; J: TRBJ1-1; size: -; CDR3: ASSQAGYTEAF
V: TRBV28; J: TRBJ2-7; size: -; CDR3: VCQGYPYEQY
V: TRBV11-3; J: TRBJ1-4; size: -; CDR3: ASTIPLRGGTTNEKLF
V: TRBV27; J: TRBJ2-1; size: -; CDR3: ASRTGIYNEQF
V: TRBV30; J: TRBJ2-2; size: -; CDR3: AWSGPVPGELF
V: TRBV6-1; J: TRBJ1-6; size: -; CDR3: ASSGQGDSPLH
V: TRBV7-8; J: TRBJ1-4; size: -; CDR3: ASSLSDRRNEKLF
V: TRBV13; J: TRBJ2-5; size: -; CDR3: ASSFLGEETQY
V: TRBV7-3; J: TRBJ2-1; size: -; CDR3: ASGPGLGDNEQF
V: TRBV18; J: TRBJ1-1; size: -; CDR3: ASSRTGQGIPTEAF
V: TRBV6-1; J: TRBJ1-2; size: -; CDR3: ASSLDRGNGYT
V: TRBV6-5; J: TRBJ2-1; size: -; CDR3: ASSKILADNEQF
V: TRBV6-6; J: TRBJ2-7; size: few; CDR3: ASSYSGFYEQY
V: TRBV29-1; J: TRBJ2-1; size: once; CDR3: SVGGRAVGAYNEQF
V: TRBV7-3; J: TRBJ2-5; size: once; CDR3: ASSLGDHGIQY
V: TRBV19; J: TRBJ1-4; size: -; CDR3: ASSTPRGGREKLF
V: TRBV2; J: TRBJ2-7; size: -; CDR3: ASSDGTDYEQY